This T cell receptor beta chain was captured by sequencing in a study of T-cell reconstitution after alpha-beta-depleted transplantation in children. Overall study findings and caveats: By one year post-transplant, T-cell counts and diversity largely arose from T cells that were newly produced.

As to this clonotype: Its antigen is unknown.

Using unique molecular identifiers, the investigators prepared the TCRbeta library. MiXCR was run by TCRdb on the PCR reads, yielding one entry per CDR3 protein. The data hold some 450,000 distinct CDR3 sequences, with 43% observed a single time. Germline V lookup: CDR1 MDHEN, CDR2 SYDVKM. With 3 bases clipped from V and 7 bases from J, the junction kept 6 bases outside the gene matches. The length of the CDR3 is 15 residues. This TCR was recovered from a girl aged 2 to 10 with aplastic anemia, due to receive a stem cell transplant. The material was PBMCs, obtained before TCRalphabeta/CD19-depleted stem cell transplant. The rearrangement links TRBV28 to TRBJ2-2; 9 nucleotides align to TRBD2. Here the CDR3 reads CASSFWEAGGGELFF. The CDR3 region has the DNA TGTGCCAGCAGTTTTTGGGAAGCGGGAGGCGGGGAGCTGTTTTTT.